The TCR beta chain under discussion was sequenced for a study of cytomegalovirus exposure and HLA in healthy donors. Comment on this clone: Its antigen is not known.

General study results and limits: The study flagged around 150 TCR beta chains as cytomegalovirus-associated. A link between a missense DCLRE1C variant and TCR beta V- and J-gene trimming emerged from a later analysis. Presence/absence analyses supposed approximately even sequencing depth among donors. A later analysis reportedly identified an Asian-associated ancestry cluster as carrying fewer N-insertions than the approximately 640-donor mean.

Germline assignment: CDR1 SNHLY and CDR2 FYNNEI. V lost 7 bases, J lost 5 bases, and 11 bases stayed unmatched. The CDR3 is made up of 15 amino acids. It was with 60 Vbeta and 13 Jbeta primers that the PCR ran. Method: immunoSEQ multiplex PCR; TCRdb's copy keeps in-frame clones and lacks some. Seen here are about 170,000 clones, roughly 85% observed once, and the top ten hold about 2.5%. The chain recombines TRBV2 with TRBJ2-3; TRBD2 matches at 8 bases. The TCR originated in a man younger than 45 in good health and CMV-seropositive. Input material: PBMCs. The DNA for the CDR3 is TGTGCCAGCACACTCGGGAGGGCCTCGGTAGATACGCAGTATTTT. Its protein is CASTLGRASVDTQYF.